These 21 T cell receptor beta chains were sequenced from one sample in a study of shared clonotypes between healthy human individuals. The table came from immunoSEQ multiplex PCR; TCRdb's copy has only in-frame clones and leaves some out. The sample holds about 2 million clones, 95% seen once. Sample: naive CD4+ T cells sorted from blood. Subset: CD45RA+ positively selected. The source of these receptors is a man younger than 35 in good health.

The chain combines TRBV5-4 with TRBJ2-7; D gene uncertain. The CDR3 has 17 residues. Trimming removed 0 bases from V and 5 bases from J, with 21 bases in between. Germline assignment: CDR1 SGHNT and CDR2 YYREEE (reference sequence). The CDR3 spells CASSLGMNRRPNDEQYF. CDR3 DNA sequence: TGTGCCAGCAGCTTGGGGATGAACAGACGCCCCAATGACGAGCAGTACTTC.

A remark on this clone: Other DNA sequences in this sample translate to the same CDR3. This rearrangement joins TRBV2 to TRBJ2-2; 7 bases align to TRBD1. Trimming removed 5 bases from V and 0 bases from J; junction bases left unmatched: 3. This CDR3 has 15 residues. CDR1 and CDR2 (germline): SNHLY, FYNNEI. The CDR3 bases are TGTGCCAGCAGTAGACAGGGAGCGAACACCGGGGAGCTGTTTTTT. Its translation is CASSRQGANTGELFF.

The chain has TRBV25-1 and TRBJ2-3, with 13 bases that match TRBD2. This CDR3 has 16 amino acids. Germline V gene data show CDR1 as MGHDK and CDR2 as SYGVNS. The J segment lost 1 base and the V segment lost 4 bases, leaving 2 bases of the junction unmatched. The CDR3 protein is CASSGTSGGRTDTQYF. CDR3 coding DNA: TGTGCCAGCAGTGGGACTAGCGGGGGCCGCACAGATACGCAGTATTTT. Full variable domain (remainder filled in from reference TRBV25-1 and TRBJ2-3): EADIYQTPRYLVIGTGKKITLECSQTMGHDKMYWYQQDPGMELHLIHYSYGVNSTEKGDLSSESTVSRIRTEHFPLTLESARPSHTSQYLCASSGTSGGRTDTQYFGPGTRLTVL.

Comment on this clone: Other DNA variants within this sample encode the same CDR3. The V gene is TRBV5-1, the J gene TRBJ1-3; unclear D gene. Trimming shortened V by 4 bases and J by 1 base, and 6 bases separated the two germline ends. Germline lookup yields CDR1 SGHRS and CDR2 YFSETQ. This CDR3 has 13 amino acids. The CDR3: CASSQGSGNTIYF. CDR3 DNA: TGCGCCAGCAGCCAAGGGTCTGGAAACACCATATATTTT.

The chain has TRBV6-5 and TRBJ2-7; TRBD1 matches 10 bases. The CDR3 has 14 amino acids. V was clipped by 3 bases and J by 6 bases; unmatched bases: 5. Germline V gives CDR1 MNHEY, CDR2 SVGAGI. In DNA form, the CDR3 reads TGTGCCAGCAGTTATGCCGGGACAGGGGTCGAGCAGTACTTC. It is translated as CASSYAGTGVEQYF.

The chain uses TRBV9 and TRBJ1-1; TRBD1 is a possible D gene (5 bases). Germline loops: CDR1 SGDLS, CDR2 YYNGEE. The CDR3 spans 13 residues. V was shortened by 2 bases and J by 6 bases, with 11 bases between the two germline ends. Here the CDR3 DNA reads TGTGCCAGCAGCGTCGAAGGGGTCGCTGAAGCTTTCTTT. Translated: CASSVEGVAEAFF.

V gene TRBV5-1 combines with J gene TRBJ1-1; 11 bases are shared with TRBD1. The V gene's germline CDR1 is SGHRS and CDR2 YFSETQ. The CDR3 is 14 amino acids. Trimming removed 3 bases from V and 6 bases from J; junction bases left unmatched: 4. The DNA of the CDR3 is TGCGCCAGCAGCTACGGACAGGGGGCCGCTGAAGCTTTCTTT. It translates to CASSYGQGAAEAFF.

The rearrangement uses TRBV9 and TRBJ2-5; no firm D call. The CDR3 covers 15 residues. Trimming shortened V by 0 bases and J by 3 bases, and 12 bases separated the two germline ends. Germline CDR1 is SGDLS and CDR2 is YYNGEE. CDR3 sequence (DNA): TGTGCCAGCAGCGTAGCTTCGGGTGGGAAAGAGACCCAGTACTTC. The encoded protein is CASSVASGGKETQYF.

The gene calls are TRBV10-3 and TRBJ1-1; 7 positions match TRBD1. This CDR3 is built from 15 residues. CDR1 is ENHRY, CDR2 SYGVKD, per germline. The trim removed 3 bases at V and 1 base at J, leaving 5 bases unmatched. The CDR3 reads CAISDPQGSNTEAFF. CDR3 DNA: TGTGCCATCAGTGACCCACAGGGGTCGAACACTGAAGCTTTCTTT.

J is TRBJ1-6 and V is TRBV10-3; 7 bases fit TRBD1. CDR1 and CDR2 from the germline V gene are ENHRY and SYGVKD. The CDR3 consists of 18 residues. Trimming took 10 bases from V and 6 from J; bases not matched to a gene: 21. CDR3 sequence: CATRAGRKGRQGNSPLHF. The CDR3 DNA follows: TGTGCCACCAGGGCGGGTCGTAAAGGAAGACAGGGTAATTCACCCCTCCACTTT.

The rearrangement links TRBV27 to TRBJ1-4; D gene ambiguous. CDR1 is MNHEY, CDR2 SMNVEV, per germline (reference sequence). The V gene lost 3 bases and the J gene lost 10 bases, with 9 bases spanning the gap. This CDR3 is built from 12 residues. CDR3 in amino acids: CASSFAEGKLFF. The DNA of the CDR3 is TGTGCCAGCAGTTTCGCGGAGGGAAAACTGTTTTTT. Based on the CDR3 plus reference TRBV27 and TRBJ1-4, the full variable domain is EAQVTQNPRYLITVTGKKLTVTCSQNMNHEYMSWYRQDPGLGLRQIYYSMNVEVTDKGDVPEGYKVSRKEKRNFPLILESPSPNQTSLYFCASSFAEGKLFFGSGTQLSVL.

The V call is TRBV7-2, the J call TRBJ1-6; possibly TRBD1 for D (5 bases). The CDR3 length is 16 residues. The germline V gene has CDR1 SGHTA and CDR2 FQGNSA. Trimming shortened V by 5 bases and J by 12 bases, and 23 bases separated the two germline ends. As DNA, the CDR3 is TGTGCCAGCAGCGCAGTTTCTACCACAGGTGGGGGACCCCTCCACTTT. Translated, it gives CASSAVSTTGGGPLHF.

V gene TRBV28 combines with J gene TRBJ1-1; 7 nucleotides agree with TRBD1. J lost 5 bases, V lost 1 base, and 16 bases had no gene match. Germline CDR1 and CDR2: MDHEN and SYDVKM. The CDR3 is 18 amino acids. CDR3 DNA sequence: TGTGCCAGCAGTTTATACCGACAGGGAAGGCCGTTGGGTACTGAAGCTTTCTTT. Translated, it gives CASSLYRQGRPLGTEAFF.

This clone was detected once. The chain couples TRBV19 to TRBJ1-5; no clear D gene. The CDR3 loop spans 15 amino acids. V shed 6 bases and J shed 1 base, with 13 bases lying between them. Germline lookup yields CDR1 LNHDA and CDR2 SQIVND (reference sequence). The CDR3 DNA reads TGTGCCAGTAGGATCGTCAGCTCGAGCAATCAGCCCCAGCATTTT. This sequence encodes CASRIVSSSNQPQHF.

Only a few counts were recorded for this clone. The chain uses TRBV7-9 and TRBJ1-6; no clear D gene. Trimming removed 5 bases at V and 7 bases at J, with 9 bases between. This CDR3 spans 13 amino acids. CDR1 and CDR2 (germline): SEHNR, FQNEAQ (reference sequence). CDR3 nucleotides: TGTGCCAGCAGCCCTGACGCAAATTCACCCCTCCACTTT. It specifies CASSPDANSPLHF.

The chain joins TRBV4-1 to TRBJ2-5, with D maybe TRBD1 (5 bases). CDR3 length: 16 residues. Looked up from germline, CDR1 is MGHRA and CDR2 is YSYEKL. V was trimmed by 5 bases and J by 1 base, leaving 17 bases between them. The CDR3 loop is CASSLGAGSIQETQYF. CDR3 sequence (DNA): TGCGCCAGCAGCTTAGGGGCAGGGTCGATCCAAGAGACCCAGTACTTC.

The CDR3 reads CSVVFGTEAFF. Here the CDR3 DNA reads TGCAGCGTTGTGTTTGGCACTGAAGCTTTCTTT. The chain employs TRBV29-1 and TRBJ1-1; D is unresolved. The CDR3 length is 11 residues. Per germline, CDR1 SQVTM and CDR2 ANQGSEA. Trimming stripped 4 bases from V and 4 bases from J, with 7 bases between.

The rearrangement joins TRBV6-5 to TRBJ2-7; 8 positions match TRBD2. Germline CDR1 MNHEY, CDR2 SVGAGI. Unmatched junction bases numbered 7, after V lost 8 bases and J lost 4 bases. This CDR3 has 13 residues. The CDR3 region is CASGEREKYEQYF. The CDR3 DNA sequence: TGTGCCAGCGGGGAGCGGGAGAAGTACGAGCAGTACTTC.

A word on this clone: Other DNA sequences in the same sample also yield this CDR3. Here the CDR3 DNA reads TGTGCCAGCAGCTTAAGTAGCGGCACAGATACGCAGTATTTT. It yields the protein CASSLSSGTDTQYF. The chain is built from TRBV7-9 and TRBJ2-3, with D possibly TRBD2 on 5 matching bases. The V gene's germline CDR1 is SEHNR and CDR2 FQNEAQ (reference sequence). There are 14 residues in the CDR3. Trimming removed 2 bases from V and 1 base from J, with 7 bases in between.

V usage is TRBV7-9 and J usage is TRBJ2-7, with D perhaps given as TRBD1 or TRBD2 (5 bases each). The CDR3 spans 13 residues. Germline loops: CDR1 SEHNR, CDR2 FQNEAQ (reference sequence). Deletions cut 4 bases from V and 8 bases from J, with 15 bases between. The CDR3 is CASSSQAGTQQYF. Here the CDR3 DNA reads TGTGCCAGCAGCTCCCAGGCCGGGACCCAGCAGTACTTC.

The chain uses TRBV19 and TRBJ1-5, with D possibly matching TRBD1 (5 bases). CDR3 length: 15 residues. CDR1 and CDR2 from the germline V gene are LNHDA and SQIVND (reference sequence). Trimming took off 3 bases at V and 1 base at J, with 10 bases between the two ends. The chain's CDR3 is CASSIKDRSNQPQHF. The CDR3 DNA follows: TGTGCCAGTAGTATTAAAGACAGAAGCAATCAGCCCCAGCATTTT.